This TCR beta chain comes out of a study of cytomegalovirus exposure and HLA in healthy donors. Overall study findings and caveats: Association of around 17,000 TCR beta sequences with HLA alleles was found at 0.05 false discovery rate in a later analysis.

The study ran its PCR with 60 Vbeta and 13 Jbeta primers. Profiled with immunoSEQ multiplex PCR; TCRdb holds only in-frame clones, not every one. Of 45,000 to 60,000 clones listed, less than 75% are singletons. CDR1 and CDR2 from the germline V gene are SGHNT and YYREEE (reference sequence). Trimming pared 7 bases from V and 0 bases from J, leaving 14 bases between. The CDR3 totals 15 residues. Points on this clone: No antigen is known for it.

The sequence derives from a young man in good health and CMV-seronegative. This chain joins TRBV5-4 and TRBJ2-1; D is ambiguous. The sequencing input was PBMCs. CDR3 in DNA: TGTGCCAGCCTCAGAGCGCCCTCCTCCTACAATGAGCAGTTCTTC. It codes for CASLRAPSSYNEQFF.